The following is a TCR beta chain sequence with its context. The data belong to a study of long-term antiretroviral therapy in people with HIV. At survey level, the immunoSEQ assay was run in its v3.0 version. Generated by immunoSEQ multiplex PCR, the TCRdb table keeps only in-frame clones and is missing some. The sample carries around 15,000 clones, 70% to 85% recorded once. Germline CDR1 SGHRS, CDR2 YFSETQ. V lost 7 bases to trimming and J lost 0 bases, with 13 bases between them. The CDR3 is 14 residues long. The sample in question was unsorted PBMCs, obtained 2.1 years after starting antiretroviral therapy. The chain uses TRBV5-1 and TRBJ1-1, with D possibly TRBD1 on 5 matching bases. This TCR was recovered from a man aged 35 to 55 with HIV. The CDR3 spells CASFPGLMNTEAFF. CDR3 in DNA: TGCGCCAGCTTCCCGGGACTGATGAACACTGAAGCTTTCTTT.